These T cell receptor beta chains were read from a single sample in a study of T-cell reconstitution after alpha-beta-depleted transplantation in children. One entry per CDR3 protein results from TCRdb running MiXCR on the PCR reads. The sample records 250,000 or so distinct CDR3 sequences, more than 20% being singletons. The sample was PBMCs, mostly from graft donor cells, taken 360 days after TCRalphabeta/CD19-depleted stem cell transplant. These receptors originate from a female patient aged 2-9 years who had a stem cell transplant for congenital amegakaryocytic thrombocytopenia, so the T cells may come from the graft donor. CDR3s include the opening cysteine and the closing phenylalanine or tryptophan. A D gene is named only where the DNA matches it firmly. Size tells how often a clone was seen (once, few, many) or the class of an expanded clone, and some rows leave it out.

few	NA	TRBV20-1	TRBJ2-7	TGCAGTGCTGACTTTGGTGGGGTGCCCCTCTACGAGCAGTACTTC	CSADFGGVPLYEQYF
few	NA	TRBV24-1	TRBJ2-1	TGTGCCACCAGGGGACGGGGGTCTGAGAATGAGCAGTTCTTC	CATRGRGSENEQFF
few	TRBD2	TRBV5-1	TRBJ2-1	TGCGCCAGCAGCTTGGTGACTAGCGCATATGAGCAGTTCTTC	CASSLVTSAYEQFF
NA	NA	TRBV5-1	TRBJ2-1	TGCGCCAGCAGCTTGGCGGTTCGGGACCCATACAATGAGCAGTTCTTC	CASSLAVRDPYNEQFF
NA	NA	TRBV6-2/TRBV6-3	TRBJ2-7	TGTGCCAGCAGTTGGGGACGGTACTACGAGCAGTACTTC	CASSWGRYYEQYF
NA	NA	TRBV10-3	TRBJ2-7	TGTGCCATCAGTGATCGATTGGGTCAGGGCGTGAATGGTGCCTTC	CAISDRLGQGVNGAF
few	NA	TRBV24-1	TRBJ2-5	TGTGCCACCAGTCGGAGTACGGAGACCCAGTACTTC	CATSRSTETQYF
NA	NA	TRBV4-2	TRBJ2-7	TGTGCCAGCAGCCCCTGGACGACCTACGAGCAGTACTTC	CASSPWTTYEQYF
NA	NA	TRBV12-3/TRBV12-4	TRBJ2-2	TGTGCCAGCAGTATCGGGTCAGCAGGGTACACCGGGGAGCTGTTTTTT	CASSIGSAGYTGELFF
few	TRBD2	TRBV7-8	TRBJ2-7	TGTGCCAGCAGCCCAAGAAGGACTAGCGGGATCAGCTCCTACGAGCAGTACTTC	CASSPRRTSGISSYEQYF
many	NA	TRBV15	TRBJ2-3	TGTGCCACCAGCAGAGATGGTGGGAGTCCTACAGATACGCAGTATTTT	CATSRDGGSPTDTQYF
NA	TRBD1	TRBV2	TRBJ1-3	TGTGCCAGCAGTGAACAGGGACAGGTCGTGGACACCATATATTTT	CASSEQGQVVDTIYF
few	NA	TRBV7-9	TRBJ2-7	TGTGCCAGCAGCTCCGCAGGGGTATTGGACTACGAGCAGTACTTC	CASSSAGVLDYEQYF
few	TRBD2	TRBV20-1	TRBJ2-1	TGCAGTGCGACCACTAGCGGGGGGTTCTACAATGAGCAGTTCTTC	CSATTSGGFYNEQFF
few	TRBD2	TRBV4-1	TRBJ2-7	TGCGCCAGCAGCCCCCGCCCATTTAGCGGGGGGACCTACGAGCAGTACTTC	CASSPRPFSGGTYEQYF
many	NA	TRBV11-2	TRBJ1-1	TGTGCCAGCAGCTTAGTGCCCGTAGCCACTGAAGCTTTCTTT	CASSLVPVATEAFF
NA	NA	TRBV28	TRBJ2-7	TGTGCCAGCAGTTTAGGTGGTATCCCCTACGAGCAGTACTTC	CASSLGGIPYEQYF
NA	NA	TRBV28	TRBJ1-5	TGTGCCAGCAGTTTATGGGGCAGGGTCACCGTATCCTATAGCAATCAGCCCCAGCATTTT	CASSLWGRVTVSYSNQPQHF
many	TRBD1	TRBV12-3/TRBV12-4	TRBJ2-7	TGTGCCAGCAGCCGGGACAGGGGCTACGAGCAGTACTTC	CASSRDRGYEQYF
NA	TRBD2	TRBV20-1	TRBJ2-5	TGCAGTGCTCGATCTAGCGGGAGTATCCAGTACTTC	CSARSSGSIQYF
NA	NA	TRBV9	TRBJ2-2	TGTGCCAGCAGCCCAAAGGGCGACACCGGGGAGCTGTTTTTT	CASSPKGDTGELFF
NA	NA	TRBV25-1	TRBJ2-7	TGTGCCAGCAGTGTCCCGGGGATTGGCGAGCAGTACTTC	CASSVPGIGEQYF
NA	TRBD2	TRBV29-1	TRBJ2-2	TGCAGCGTAAACGGACTAGCGGGTGCCGGGGAGCTGTTTTTT	CSVNGLAGAGELFF
few	NA	TRBV4-2	TRBJ1-1	TGTGCCAGCAGCCAAGAGGCAGGGGTTGTGTACATGAACACTGAAGCTTTCTTT	CASSQEAGVVYMNTEAFF
few	TRBD2	TRBV5-1	TRBJ2-3	TGCGCCAGCAGCTATCCGGGACTAGCGGGAGGGAGAGATACGCAGTATTTT	CASSYPGLAGGRDTQYF
NA	TRBD1	TRBV4-2	TRBJ2-7	TGTGCCAGCAGCCCCCTTGCACGGACAGGGTCCGAGCAGTACTTC	CASSPLARTGSEQYF
few	TRBD1	TRBV29-1	TRBJ1-2	TGCAGCGTCCTCCCTGGACAGGATGGCTACACCTTC	CSVLPGQDGYTF
NA	NA	TRBV7-2	TRBJ2-1	TGTGCCAGCAGCCCCAATGCCAGGCACTCCTACAATGAGCAGTTCTTC	CASSPNARHSYNEQFF
many	NA	TRBV29-1	TRBJ2-2	TGCAGCGTTGAACAGTCATCCGGGGAGCTGTTTTTT	CSVEQSSGELFF
NA	NA	TRBV20-1	TRBJ1-3	TGCAGTGCTAGGGTCATGACACACGGAAACACCATATATTTT	CSARVMTHGNTIYF
few	NA	TRBV21-1	TRBJ2-6	TGTGCCAGCAGCAAAGACGCCACCGTTTCTGGGGCCAACGTCCTGACTTTC	CASSKDATVSGANVLTF
few	NA	TRBV7-9	TRBJ2-1	TGTGCCAGCAGGCTAGAAGGCGCTACCGAGCAGTTCTTC	CASRLEGATEQFF
NA	TRBD2	TRBV3-1	TRBJ2-3	TGTGCCAGCAGCCAAGAGCCTAGCGGGAACACAGATACGCAGTATTTT	CASSQEPSGNTDTQYF
few	NA	TRBV12-3/TRBV12-4	TRBJ1-4	TGTGCCAGCAGTTCCCAGGGCCTACTCAATGAAAAACTGTTTTTT	CASSSQGLLNEKLFF
NA	NA	TRBV28	TRBJ2-3	TGTGCCAGCAGTTTATACGGGTCCGGCACAGATACGCAGTATTTT	CASSLYGSGTDTQYF
many	NA	TRBV10-3	TRBJ2-6	TGTGCCATCAGTGAGTCGAATTTTAGACAGTCAAAACCTTCCTCTGGGGCCAACGTCCTGACTTTC	CAISESNFRQSKPSSGANVLTF
many	NA	TRBV12-3/TRBV12-4	TRBJ2-3	TGTGCCAGCAGTCTCACTAGCACAGATACGCAGTATTTT	CASSLTSTDTQYF
few	NA	TRBV20-1	TRBJ1-2	TGCAGTGCAGCGCAGGGGCTCCAAGTTCGGGCCCTGGTTTCCGGCTACACCTTC	CSAAQGLQVRALVSGYTF
NA	NA	TRBV20-1	TRBJ2-4	TGCAGTGCTAATTCTCCGACCGGGAAGTCTAACATTCAGTACTTC	CSANSPTGKSNIQYF
NA	TRBD2	TRBV10-2	TRBJ2-1	TGCGCCAGCAGTGAGTCTAGCGGGGTAGGGGGTAGTGAGCAGTTCTTC	CASSESSGVGGSEQFF
many	NA	TRBV29-1	TRBJ1-4	TGCAGCGTGTGCAGGGTTCCGGGCGAAAAACTGTTTTTT	CSVCRVPGEKLFF
NA	NA	TRBV12-3/TRBV12-4	TRBJ2-7	TGTGCCAGCAGTTTAGATCTTGGGGTAGAGGAGTACTTC	CASSLDLGVEEYF
few	NA	TRBV12-3/TRBV12-4	TRBJ2-7	TGTGCCAGCAGTACAAGGGGGAGACTCCCCGGCTCCTACGAGCAGTACTTC	CASSTRGRLPGSYEQYF
NA	NA	TRBV10-3	TRBJ2-5	TGTGCCACCCAAGGGAGTTGGCAAGAGACCCAGTACTTC	CATQGSWQETQYF